A single T cell receptor (beta chain) is shown here with its context. The target antigen is unknown. Germline V gene lookup returns CDR1 MDHEN and CDR2 SYDVKM. This CDR3 has 14 amino acids. V dropped 2 bases and J dropped 6; count of bases not matched to a gene: 3. Assay execution proceeded at the deep level. Original handling: Junction-only sequences produced by ImmunoSEQ had no quality scores, so filtering differed. Repertoires were generated with immunoSEQ multiplex PCR, while TCRdb's copy carries only in-frame clones and drops some. Clone size and V and J calls were adopted from that table, with D and trimming inferred from the DNA. The table includes roughly 700,000 clones, approximately 79% detected once. This specimen belongs to a study of shared clonotypes between healthy human individuals. Study-level findings and limits: An anticipated effect of sequencing depth on clonotype sharing among donors was recognized.

Sequenced material: memory CD4+ T cells sorted from blood. Subset described: CD45RA-negative fraction. The J gene is TRBJ2-1, the V gene TRBV28; 8 bases line up with TRBD1. The clonotype originates from a young woman in good health. CDR3 DNA: TGTGCCAGCAGTTTACGCGGACAGGGCAATGAGCAGTTCTTC. This encodes CASSLRGQGNEQFF.